These 23 T cell receptor beta chains came from one sample sequenced in a study of blood T cell repertoires in COVID-19. The protocol was immunoSEQ multiplex PCR, while the TCRdb copy is restricted to in-frame clones and leaves out a portion. Among 300,000 or so clones listed, approximately 89% were seen once. Source material: PBMCs or T cells enriched from blood (not recorded which). The source is a woman aged 45-65 years who had been exposed to COVID-19.

The J gene is TRBJ2-2, the V gene TRBV5-5; D gene unclear. Germline V gives CDR1 SGHKS, CDR2 YYEKEE (reference sequence). This CDR3 spans 14 amino acids. V gave up 1 base and J gave up 1 base, with 5 bases separating them. As DNA, the CDR3 is TGTGCCAGCAGCTTGTACGGGAACACCGGGGAGCTGTTTTTT. Translated, it gives CASSLYGNTGELFF.

The rearrangement links TRBV5-1 to TRBJ1-1; D possibly corresponds to TRBD1 (6 bases). This CDR3 spans 15 amino acids. Trimming shortened V by 1 base and J by 0 bases, and 10 bases separated the two germline ends. CDR1 is SGHRS, CDR2 YFSETQ, per germline. CDR3 region: CASSLSGQMNTEAFF. The CDR3 nucleotides read TGCGCCAGCAGCTTGAGTGGACAGATGAACACTGAAGCTTTCTTT.

The chain has TRBV3-1 (or the pseudogene TRBV3-2) and TRBJ1-2, with TRBD1 matching over 10 bases. J lost 6 bases, V lost 3 bases, and 4 bases had no gene match. The CDR3 is 14 residues long. Germline values: CDR1 LGHDT, CDR2 YNNKEL (reference sequence). CDR3 bases: TGTGCCAGCAGCCACGGGACAGGGGTGGATGGCTACACCTTC. This translates into CASSHGTGVDGYTF.

This rearrangement joins TRBV11-2 to TRBJ2-5; TRBD2 aligns across 11 bases. CDR1 and CDR2 from the germline V gene are SGHAT and FQNNGV. V was pared by 5 bases and J by 4 bases, with 6 bases of the junction left unmatched. The CDR3 has 15 amino acids. In DNA, the CDR3 is TGTGCCAGCAGCGACATAGCGGGGGGGCCAGAGACCCAGTACTTC. This codes for CASSDIAGGPETQYF.

This chain uses TRBV5-4 with TRBJ2-3, with 12 bases aligning to TRBD2. Germline CDR1 SGHNT, CDR2 YYREEE (reference sequence). CDR3 length: 17 residues. V was pared by 4 bases and J by 2 bases, with 8 bases of the junction left unmatched. For the CDR3, the DNA is TGTGCCAGCAGCAAATATCTAGCGGGGGGGCTCACAGATACGCAGTATTTT. This gives the protein CASSKYLAGGLTDTQYF.

The table lists this clone with a count of one. This chain links TRBV7-9 with TRBJ1-2; 11 nucleotides agree with TRBD1. V shed 5 bases, J shed 4 bases, and the junction held 6 bases outside the gene matches. The CDR3 runs 15 residues. From germline, CDR1 is SEHNR and CDR2 FQNEAQ (reference sequence). The chain's CDR3 is CASSLGQGAIYGYTF. The CDR3 DNA reads TGTGCCAGCAGCCTAGGACAGGGGGCGATCTATGGCTACACCTTC. Combining the CDR3 with reference TRBV7-9 and TRBJ1-2 gives the whole variable domain DTGVSQNPRHKITKRGQNVTFRCDPISEHNRLYWYRQTLGQGPEFLTYFQNEAQLEKSRLLSDRFSAERPKGSFSTLEIQRTEQGDSAMYLCASSLGQGAIYGYTFGSGTRLTVV.

V and J are TRBV29-1 and TRBJ2-7; 9 bases are a match to TRBD2. The germline V gene has CDR1 SQVTM and CDR2 ANQGSEA. After removal of 1 base from V and 3 bases from J, the junction contained 10 bases not matched to a gene. The CDR3 is 16 residues long. The CDR3 bases are TGCAGCGTTGAAGGGATAGCGGGGGAGACTGGCTACGAGCAGTACTTC. Its translation is CSVEGIAGETGYEQYF.

The chain joins TRBV28 to TRBJ1-1, with 7 bases that match TRBD1. The CDR3 sequence is 14 residues long. The V segment lost 8 bases and the J segment 1 base; nucleotides outside the gene matches: 7. Germline values: CDR1 MDHEN, CDR2 SYDVKM. CDR3 in amino acids: CASELQGRNTEAFF. The CDR3 region has the DNA TGTGCCAGCGAGTTACAGGGGAGGAACACTGAAGCTTTCTTT.

The chain links TRBV25-1 to TRBJ2-7; 9 bases line up with TRBD1. CDR1 is MGHDK and CDR2 is SYGVNS in the germline V gene. This CDR3 has 14 amino acids. J was trimmed by 5 bases and V by 7 bases; bases with no gene match: 9. The CDR3, as DNA: TGTGCCAGCACCTCCGGGACAGGGATCAACGAGCAGTACTTC. It is translated as CASTSGTGINEQYF.

The chain has TRBV3-1 (or the pseudogene TRBV3-2) and TRBJ2-2, with D tentatively TRBD2 (6 bases). Germline CDR1 and CDR2: LGHDT and YNNKEL (reference sequence). V was pared by 4 bases and J by 8 bases, with 8 bases between. The CDR3 has 12 residues. The DNA of the CDR3 is TGTGCCAGCAGCCGCCTAGCGGGGGAGCTGTTTTTT. Translated: CASSRLAGELFF.

The V gene is TRBV5-1, the J gene TRBJ2-1, with TRBD2 matching 9 bases. V lost 8 bases and J lost 6; bases outside the gene matches: 6. Germline V gene lookup returns CDR1 SGHRS and CDR2 YFSETQ. The CDR3 length is 13 residues. CDR3 loop: CASSTSGSNEQFF. For the CDR3, the DNA is TGCGCCAGTTCGACTAGCGGCAGCAATGAGCAGTTCTTC. Full variable domain (rest looked up from reference TRBV5-1 and TRBJ2-1): KAGVTQTPRYLIKTRGQQVTLSCSPISGHRSVSWYQQTPGQGLQFLFEYFSETQRNKGNFPGRFSGRQFSNSRSEMNVSTLELGDSALYLCASSTSGSNEQFFGPGTRLTVL.

CDR3 loop: CASSKVLVTAKAVSGAGGDTQYF. DNA for the CDR3: TGTGCCAGCAGCAAAGTCCTAGTGACAGCGAAAGCCGTTAGCGGGGCCGGGGGAGATACGCAGTATTTT. The rearrangement joins TRBV21-1 to TRBJ2-3; the table names TRBD2, a call not compared with the DNA. TRBV21-1 is labeled a pseudogene. This CDR3 comprises 23 residues.

This chain links TRBV9 with TRBJ2-2, with a tentative D call TRBD1 (6 bases). Per germline, CDR1 SGDLS and CDR2 YYNGEE. The CDR3 covers 18 residues. V was shortened by 4 bases and J by 2 bases, with 21 bases between the two germline ends. The DNA for the CDR3 is TGTGCCAGCAGCCTAATTTATATTGGGGGCGCCAACACCGGGGAGCTGTTTTTT. Residues: CASSLIYIGGANTGELFF.

J is TRBJ2-5 and V is TRBV5-1, with a possible D match to TRBD2 (6 bases). V lost 0 bases, J lost 4 bases, and 13 bases lay in between. Looked up from germline, CDR1 is SGHRS and CDR2 is YFSETQ. CDR3 length: 15 residues. In nucleotides, the CDR3 is TGCGCCAGCAGCTTGGGGATCGGGAGAGGAGAGACCCAGTACTTC. Protein: CASSLGIGRGETQYF.

The V and J genes are TRBV10-3 and TRBJ1-1, with 9 bases that match TRBD1. V trimming: 6 bases; J trimming: 5 bases; junction bases outside the gene matches: 7. Germline V lookup: CDR1 ENHRY, CDR2 SYGVKD. The CDR3 consists of 14 residues. Written as DNA, the CDR3 is TGTGCCATCAGCGAAACAGGGGGCAGAACTGAAGCTTTCTTT. Amino acid sequence: CAISETGGRTEAFF.

The chain joins TRBV9 to TRBJ2-1; D call uncertain. Trimming cost V 0 bases and J 6 bases, with 4 bases left between them. Germline V CDR1 and CDR2: SGDLS, YYNGEE. This CDR3 spans 12 amino acids. CDR3: CASSVVSNEQFF. CDR3 nucleotide sequence: TGTGCCAGCAGCGTAGTTAGCAATGAGCAGTTCTTC. The full variable domain, with the rest looked up from reference TRBV9 and TRBJ2-1, is DSGVTQTPKHLITATGQRVTLRCSPRSGDLSVYWYQQSLDQGLQFLIQYYNGEERAKGNILERFSAQQFPDLHSELNLSSLELGDSALYFCASSVVSNEQFFGPGTRLTVL.

This chain uses TRBV7-9 with TRBJ2-7; TRBD1 matches at 9 bases. Germline CDR1 SEHNR, CDR2 FQNEAQ (reference sequence). Trimming took 5 bases from V and 2 from J; bases not matched to a gene: 7. The CDR3 is made up of 15 amino acids. The CDR3 protein is CASSADRGITYEQYF. The DNA of the CDR3 is TGTGCCAGCAGCGCGGACAGGGGAATAACCTACGAGCAGTACTTC.

This chain links TRBV4-2 with TRBJ1-1, with D possibly matching TRBD1 (5 bases). The CDR3 runs to 12 residues. Germline-derived CDR1 and CDR2 are LGHNA and YNFKEQ. Between the trimmed V and J ends, which lost 4 bases and 10 bases, there was a span of 13 bases. In nucleotides, the CDR3 is TGTGCCAGCAGCCCTGACAGAGAAGGAGCTTTCTTT. This sequence encodes CASSPDREGAFF.

The gene calls are TRBV5-1 and TRBJ2-3, with D unclear. The CDR3 is 14 residues long. In germline, CDR1 is SGHRS, CDR2 YFSETQ. V was clipped by 2 bases and J by 2 bases, with 9 bases between them. As DNA, the CDR3 is TGCGCCAGCAGCTTAGCTACTACCACAGATACGCAGTATTTT. Protein: CASSLATTTDTQYF. Supplemented by reference TRBV5-1 and TRBJ2-3, the full variable domain reads KAGVTQTPRYLIKTRGQQVTLSCSPISGHRSVSWYQQTPGQGLQFLFEYFSETQRNKGNFPGRFSGRQFSNSRSEMNVSTLELGDSALYLCASSLATTTDTQYFGPGTRLTVL.

The chain uses TRBV19 and TRBJ1-1; no clear D gene. CDR3 length: 13 amino acids. Germline CDR1 LNHDA, CDR2 SQIVND (reference sequence). Deletions cut 7 bases from V and 0 bases from J, with 9 bases between. The CDR3 DNA reads TGTGCCAGTATTGGCCCGTTGAACACTGAAGCTTTCTTT. Translated: CASIGPLNTEAFF.

The rearrangement joins TRBV3-1 (or the pseudogene TRBV3-2) to TRBJ1-6; TRBD1 agrees at 8 bases. CDR1 LGHDT and CDR2 YNNKEL come from the germline V gene (reference sequence). This CDR3 has 15 residues. V lost 4 bases and J lost 8; bases outside the gene matches: 7. The CDR3 DNA sequence: TGTGCCAGCAGCCGGCCGTTGACAGGGGATTCACCCCTCCACTTT. This translates into CASSRPLTGDSPLHF.

The sample holds one count of this clone. DNA of the CDR3: TGTGCCAGTAGTAATCTCCGACAGGGAGACGAAAAACTGTTTTTT. Protein sequence: CASSNLRQGDEKLFF. The chain couples TRBV19 to TRBJ1-4; 7 bases line up with TRBD1. The germline CDR1 and CDR2 sequences are LNHDA and SQIVND (reference sequence). The CDR3 runs 15 residues. J lost 8 bases, V lost 4 bases, and 10 bases had no gene match. The whole variable domain, filled in from reference TRBV19 and TRBJ1-4, reads DGGITQSPKYLFRKEGQNVTLSCEQNLNHDAMYWYRQDPGQGLRLIYYSQIVNDFQKGDIAEGYSVSREKKESFPLTVTSAQKNPTAFYLCASSNLRQGDEKLFFGSGTQLSVL.

The chain recombines TRBV18 with TRBJ1-1; D is ambiguous. This CDR3 comprises 16 residues. Germline lookup yields CDR1 KGHSH and CDR2 LQKENI. The V gene lost 2 bases and the J gene lost 4 bases, with 17 bases spanning the gap. The CDR3 DNA reads TGTGCCAGCTCACCAGTTGCAGGCTCGAGGGCCACTGAAGCTTTCTTT. It encodes CASSPVAGSRATEAFF.